The T cell receptor beta chain described here comes from a study of sequential checkpoint blockade in melanoma. Study details: First-line arms were nivolumab then ipilimumab, or the reverse, randomized 1:1.

Profiling relied on immunoSEQ multiplex PCR, and the TCRdb table lists in-frame clones only, not all of them. The sample holds around 2,300 clones, 20% to 25% seen once. Treatment: randomized to nivolumab then ipilimumab (arm A) or the reverse (arm B). This clone came up once. Its antigen remains unknown. Whole-study findings and limits: PD-L1 staining and CD8+ counts, not mutational load, tracked tumor T-cell clonality.

Trimming cost V 6 bases and J 3 bases; bases outside gene matches: 6. The CDR3 loop spans 13 amino acids. Germline CDR1 reads SQVTM; CDR2 reads ANQGSEA. The rearrangement links TRBV29-1 to TRBJ2-7; 9 bases are shared with TRBD1. Sequences were derived from tumor tissue (inferred from file names), sampled from a patient given nivolumab and ipilimumab in sequence. This clonotype was sampled from a human donor with melanoma. In nucleotides, the CDR3 is TGCAGCGTCCTGGGACAGGGCATCTACGAGCAGTACTTC. Amino acids: CSVLGQGIYEQYF.